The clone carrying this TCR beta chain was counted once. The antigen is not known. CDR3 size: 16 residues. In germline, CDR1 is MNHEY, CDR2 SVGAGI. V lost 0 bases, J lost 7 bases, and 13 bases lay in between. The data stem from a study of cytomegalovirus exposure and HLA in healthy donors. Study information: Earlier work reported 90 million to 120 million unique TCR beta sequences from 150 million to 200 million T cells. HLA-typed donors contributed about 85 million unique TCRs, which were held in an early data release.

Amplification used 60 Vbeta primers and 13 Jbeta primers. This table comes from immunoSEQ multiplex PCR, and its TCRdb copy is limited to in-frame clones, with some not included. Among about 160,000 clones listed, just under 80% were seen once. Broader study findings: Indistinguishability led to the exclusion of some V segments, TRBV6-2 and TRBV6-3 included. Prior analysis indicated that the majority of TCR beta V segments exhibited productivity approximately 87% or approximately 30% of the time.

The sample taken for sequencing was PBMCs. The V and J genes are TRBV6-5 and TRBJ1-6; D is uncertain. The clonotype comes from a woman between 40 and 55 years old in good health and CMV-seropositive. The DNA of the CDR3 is TGTGCCAGCAGTTACTCGTTCCAGACGGGAAATTCACCCCTCCACTTT. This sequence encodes CASSYSFQTGNSPLHF.